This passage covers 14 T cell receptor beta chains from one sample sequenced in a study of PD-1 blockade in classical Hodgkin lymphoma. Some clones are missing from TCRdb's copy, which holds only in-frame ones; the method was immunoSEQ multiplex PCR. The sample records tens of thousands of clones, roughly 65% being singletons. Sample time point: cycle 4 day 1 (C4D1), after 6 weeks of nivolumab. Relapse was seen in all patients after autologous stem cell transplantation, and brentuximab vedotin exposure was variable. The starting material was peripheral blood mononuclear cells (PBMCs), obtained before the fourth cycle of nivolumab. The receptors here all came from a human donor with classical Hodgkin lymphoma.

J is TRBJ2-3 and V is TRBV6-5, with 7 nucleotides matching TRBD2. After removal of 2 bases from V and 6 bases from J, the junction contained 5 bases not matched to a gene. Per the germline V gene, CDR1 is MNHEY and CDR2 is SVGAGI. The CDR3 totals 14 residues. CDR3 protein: CASSYGGVLDTQYF. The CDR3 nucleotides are TGTGCCAGCAGTTACGGGGGGGTCCTGGATACGCAGTATTTT.

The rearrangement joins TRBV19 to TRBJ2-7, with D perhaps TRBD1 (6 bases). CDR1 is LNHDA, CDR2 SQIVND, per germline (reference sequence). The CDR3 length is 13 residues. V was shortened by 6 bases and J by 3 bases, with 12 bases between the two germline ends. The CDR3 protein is CASSVNRVYEQYF. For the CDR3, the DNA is TGTGCCAGTAGCGTCAACAGGGTCTACGAGCAGTACTTC.

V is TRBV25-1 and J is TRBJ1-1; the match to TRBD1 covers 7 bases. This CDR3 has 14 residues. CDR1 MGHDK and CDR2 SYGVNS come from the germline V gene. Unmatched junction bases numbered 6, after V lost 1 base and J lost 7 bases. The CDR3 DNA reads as TGTGCCAGCAGTGAATTCGGGGGACAGCTTGAAGCTTTCTTT. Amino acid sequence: CASSEFGGQLEAFF.

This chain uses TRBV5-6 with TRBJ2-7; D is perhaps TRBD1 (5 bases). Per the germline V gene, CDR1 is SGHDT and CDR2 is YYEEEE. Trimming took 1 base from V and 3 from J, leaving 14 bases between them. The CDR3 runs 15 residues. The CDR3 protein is CASSLWQGLSYEQYF. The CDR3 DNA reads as TGTGCCAGCAGCTTGTGGCAGGGTCTGAGCTACGAGCAGTACTTC.

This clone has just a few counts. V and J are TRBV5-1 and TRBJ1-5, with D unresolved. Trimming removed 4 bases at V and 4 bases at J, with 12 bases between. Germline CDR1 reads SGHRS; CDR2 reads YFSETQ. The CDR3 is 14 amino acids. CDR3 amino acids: CASSVDGVNQPQHF. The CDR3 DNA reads TGCGCCAGCAGCGTTGACGGGGTAAATCAGCCCCAGCATTTT.

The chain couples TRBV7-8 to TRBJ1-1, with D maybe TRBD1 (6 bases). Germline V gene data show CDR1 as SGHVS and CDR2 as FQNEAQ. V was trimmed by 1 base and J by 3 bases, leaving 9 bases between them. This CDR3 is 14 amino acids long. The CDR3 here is CASSLGTAYTEAFF. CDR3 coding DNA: TGTGCCAGCAGCTTAGGGACAGCGTACACTGAAGCTTTCTTT.

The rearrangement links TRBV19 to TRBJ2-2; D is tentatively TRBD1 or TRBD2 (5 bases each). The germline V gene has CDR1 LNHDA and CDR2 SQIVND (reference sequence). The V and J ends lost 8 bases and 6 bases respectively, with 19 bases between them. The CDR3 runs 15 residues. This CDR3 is CASWDPGEGPGELFF. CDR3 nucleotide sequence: TGTGCCAGTTGGGACCCAGGAGAAGGCCCCGGGGAGCTGTTTTTT.

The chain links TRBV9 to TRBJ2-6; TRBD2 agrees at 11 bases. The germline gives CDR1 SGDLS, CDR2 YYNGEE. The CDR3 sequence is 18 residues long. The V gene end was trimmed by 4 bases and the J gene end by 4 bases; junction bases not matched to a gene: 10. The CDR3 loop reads CASSPKVAGGPGANVLTF. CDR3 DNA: TGTGCCAGCAGCCCCAAGGTAGCGGGAGGGCCCGGGGCCAACGTCCTGACTTTC.

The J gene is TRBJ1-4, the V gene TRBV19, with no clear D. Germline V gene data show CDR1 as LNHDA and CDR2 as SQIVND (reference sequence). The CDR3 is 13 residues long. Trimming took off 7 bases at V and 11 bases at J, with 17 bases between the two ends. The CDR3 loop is CASTSTERGKLFF. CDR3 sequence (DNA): TGTGCCAGTACCTCAACCGAGAGAGGGAAACTGTTTTTT.

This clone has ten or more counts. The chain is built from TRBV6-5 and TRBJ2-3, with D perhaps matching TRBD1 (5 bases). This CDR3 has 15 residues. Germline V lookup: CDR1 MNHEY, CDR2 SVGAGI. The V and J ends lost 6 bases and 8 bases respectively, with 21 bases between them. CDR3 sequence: CASRPTAGYPITQYF. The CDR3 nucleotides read TGTGCCAGCAGACCCACCGCAGGGTATCCGATTACGCAGTATTTT.

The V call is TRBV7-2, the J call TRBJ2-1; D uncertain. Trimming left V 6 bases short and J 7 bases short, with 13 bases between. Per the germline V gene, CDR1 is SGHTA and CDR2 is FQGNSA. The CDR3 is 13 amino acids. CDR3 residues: CASRLPSSNEQFF. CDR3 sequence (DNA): TGTGCCAGCAGACTGCCCTCCTCGAATGAGCAGTTCTTC.

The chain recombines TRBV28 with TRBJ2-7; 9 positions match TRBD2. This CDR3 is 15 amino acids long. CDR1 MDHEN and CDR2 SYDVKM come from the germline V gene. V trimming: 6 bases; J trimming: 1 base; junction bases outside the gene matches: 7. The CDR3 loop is CASRRLAALSYEQYF. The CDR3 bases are TGTGCCAGCAGGCGACTAGCGGCACTTTCCTACGAGCAGTACTTC.

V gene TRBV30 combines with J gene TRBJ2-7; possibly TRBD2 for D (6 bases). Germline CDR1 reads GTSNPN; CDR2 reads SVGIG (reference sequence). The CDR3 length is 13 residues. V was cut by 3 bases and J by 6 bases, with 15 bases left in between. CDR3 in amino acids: CAWSTRGNTEQYF. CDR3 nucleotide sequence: TGTGCCTGGAGCACCCGCGGGAATACCGAGCAGTACTTC.

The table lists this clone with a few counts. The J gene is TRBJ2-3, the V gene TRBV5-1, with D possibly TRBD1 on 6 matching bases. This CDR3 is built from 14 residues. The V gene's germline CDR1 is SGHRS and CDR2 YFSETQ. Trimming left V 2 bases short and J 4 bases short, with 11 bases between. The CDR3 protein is CASSFRGIADTQYF. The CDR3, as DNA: TGCGCCAGCAGCTTTAGGGGGATAGCAGATACGCAGTATTTT. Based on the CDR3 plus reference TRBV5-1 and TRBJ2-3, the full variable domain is KAGVTQTPRYLIKTRGQQVTLSCSPISGHRSVSWYQQTPGQGLQFLFEYFSETQRNKGNFPGRFSGRQFSNSRSEMNVSTLELGDSALYLCASSFRGIADTQYFGPGTRLTVL.